These T cell receptor beta chains were read from a single sample in a study of beta chain features in type 1 diabetes. Profiling relied on immunoSEQ multiplex PCR, and the TCRdb table lists in-frame clones only, not all of them. The table records around 280,000 clones, 15% of them present only once. Sequencing was performed on naive CD4+ T cells from blood. Receptor source: a man between 18 and 35 years old with type 1 diabetes. The CDR3 runs from the conserved cysteine through the conserved F or W. Each record gives: clone size, V gene, J gene, D gene, CDR3 DNA, CDR3 protein. A D gene is named only where the DNA matches it firmly. Clone size is stated in some rows and not others, as once, few, many or a class when expanded.

>few|TRBV2|TRBJ2-2|TRBD2
TGTGCCAGCAACCGGGGACTACCCAACACCGGGGAGCTGTTTTTT
CASNRGLPNTGELFF
>few|TRBV6-6|TRBJ2-7|-
TGTGCCAGCAGTTACATCCAGAACGAGCAGTACTTC
CASSYIQNEQYF
>-|TRBV5-1|TRBJ2-1|TRBD2
TGCGCCAGCAGCCCAACGGGACTAGCGGCACATTGGTCCTACAATGAGCAGTTCTTC
CASSPTGLAAHWSYNEQFF
>few|TRBV28|TRBJ2-7|-
TGTGCCAGCAGTTTACCGGGGATCTACGAGCAGTACTTC
CASSLPGIYEQYF
>few|TRBV23-1|TRBJ1-5|-
TGCGCCAGCAGTCAATCTGGGGGGGACGGTCAGCCCCAGCATTTT
CASSQSGGDGQPQHF
>-|TRBV5-1|TRBJ2-2|TRBD1
TGCGCCAGCAGGGACAGGGCCGGTGACACCGGGGAGCTGTTTTTT
CASRDRAGDTGELFF
>-|TRBV12-2|TRBJ2-5|-
TGTGCAAGTCGCCCAACGGGACACAGTCAAGAGACCCAGTACTTC
CASRPTGHSQETQYF
>few|TRBV29-1|TRBJ2-7|-
TGCAGCGTTGCCGGTACTGTGACCTACGAGCAGTACTTC
CSVAGTVTYEQYF
>-|TRBV5-1|TRBJ2-3|TRBD2
TGCGCCAGCAGCTTGGAAACGGGGGGGCCCGCCACAGATACGCAGTATTTT
CASSLETGGPATDTQYF
>-|TRBV13|TRBJ2-1|-
TGTGCCAGCAGCTACAGGGTCTATGAGCAGTTCTTC
CASSYRVYEQFF
>-|TRBV5-1|TRBJ2-5|-
TGCGCCAGCAGCTGGACAGTTACTCAAGAGACCCAGTACTTC
CASSWTVTQETQYF
>few|TRBV4-3|TRBJ1-5|-
TGCGCCAGCAGCCAAGGGCAGGGGAGCGAGCCCCAGCATTTT
CASSQGQGSEPQHF
>-|TRBV7-9|TRBJ1-2|-
TGTGCCAGCAGCTGGGGGATGACAGGAGCGAGGACCTTC
CASSWGMTGARTF
>-|TRBV11-2|TRBJ2-7|-
TGTGCCAGCAAAAGAGGGGGATACGAGCAGTACTTC
CASKRGGYEQYF
>-|TRBV5-4|TRBJ2-7|TRBD2
TGTGCCAGCAGCTTAGGGGGAGAGAGCGGGGGCCACGAGCAGTACTTC
CASSLGGESGGHEQYF
>-|TRBV7-2|TRBJ1-1|TRBD1
TGTGCCAGCAGCAGAGGACAGGGGGCGAGGAACACTGAAGCTTTCTTT
CASSRGQGARNTEAFF
>-|TRBV7-2|TRBJ2-5|-
TGTGCCAGCAGCTTGGGTACAGGAAAAGAGACCCAGTACTTC
CASSLGTGKETQYF
>few|TRBV11-2|TRBJ2-3|TRBD2
TGTGCCAGCAGCACCGGGGCGGGGGGGCCTACAGATACGCAGTATTTT
CASSTGAGGPTDTQYF
>-|TRBV7-9|TRBJ2-1|TRBD2
TGTGCCAGCAGCTCCAGGACTAGCCGTCGGGAAGGGTTCGCTAATGAGCAGTTCTTC
CASSSRTSRREGFANEQFF
>-|TRBV6-1|TRBJ2-7|-
TGTGCCAGCAGTCAGAAGGGGTTTGCCTCCTACGAGCAGTACTTC
CASSQKGFASYEQYF
>-|TRBV6-1|TRBJ1-2|-
TGTGCCAGCACCCTACGGGGCTATGGCTACACCTTC
CASTLRGYGYTF
>few|TRBV11-2|TRBJ2-5|TRBD1
TGTGCCAGTACAGGGGGCGGGGAGACCCAGTACTTC
CASTGGGETQYF
>-|TRBV7-8|TRBJ1-2|TRBD1
TGTGCCAGCAGCTTGATTGACAGGGGAGACTATGGCTACACCTTC
CASSLIDRGDYGYTF
>-|TRBV6-1|TRBJ1-2|-
TGTGCCAGCAGAACCACGGGGGGTGGCTACACCTTC
CASRTTGGGYTF
>few|TRBV27|TRBJ2-3|TRBD2
TGTGCCAGCAGTTTAAACGGACTAGTTGATACGCAGTATTTT
CASSLNGLVDTQYF
>few|TRBV7-2|TRBJ2-1|-
TGTGCCAGCAGCTTAGCGGGAGTGTACAATGAGCAGTTCTTC
CASSLAGVYNEQFF
>-|TRBV6-5|TRBJ2-5|TRBD1
TGTGCCAGCAAACAGGGGCAGCATGGGGAGACCCAGTACTTC
CASKQGQHGETQYF
>-|TRBV9|TRBJ2-5|-
TGTGCCAGCAGCGTGGACAATAGCGGTTCGTGGGAGACCCAGTACTTC
CASSVDNSGSWETQYF
>-|TRBV9|TRBJ2-2|TRBD1
TGTGCCAGCAGCGTAGCGCAGGGGGCGTACACCGGGGAGCTGTTTTTT
CASSVAQGAYTGELFF
>-|TRBV10-3|TRBJ2-1|TRBD2
TGTGCCATCAGTGATGCCACCGGGACTAGCGATGTGAATGAGCAGTTCTTC
CAISDATGTSDVNEQFF
>few|TRBV7-9|TRBJ1-1|TRBD1
TGTGCCAGCAGCGACAGGGACAGGGTGAACACTGAAGCTTTCTTT
CASSDRDRVNTEAFF
>few|TRBV9|TRBJ2-7|-
TGTGCCAGCAGCGTAGGTGTGTCTGAGCTCTACGAGCAGTACTTC
CASSVGVSELYEQYF
>few|TRBV7-9|TRBJ2-7|TRBD1
TGTGCCAGCAGCCCCCCATCCGGACAGGCCCACGAGCAGTACTTC
CASSPPSGQAHEQYF
>-|TRBV4-1|TRBJ2-1|TRBD2
TGCGCCAGCAGCCAAGGGCGACTAGCGGGAGCGACGAGCTCCTACAATGAGCAGTTCTTC
CASSQGRLAGATSSYNEQFF
>once|TRBV4-3|TRBJ1-1|TRBD1
TGCGCCAGCAGCCAGTTATCCCACAGGGGGGCTGAAGCTTTCTTT
CASSQLSHRGAEAFF
>-|TRBV7-9|TRBJ2-2|-
TGTGCCAGCAGCCTGGGGACTTTGAACACCGGGGAGCTGTTTTTT
CASSLGTLNTGELFF
>few|TRBV9|TRBJ1-4|-
TGTGCCAGCAGCGACGGCTTATCGGGGGGCTTGGATGAAAAACTGTTTTTT
CASSDGLSGGLDEKLFF
>few|TRBV5-4|TRBJ2-3|-
TGTGCCAGCAGCTTATACAGGGTCAGTTCAGATACGCAGTATTTT
CASSLYRVSSDTQYF
>few|TRBV6-1|TRBJ2-7|TRBD2
TGTGCCAGCAGAGTTGGACGGGAGGGCGAGCAGTACTTC
CASRVGREGEQYF
>few|TRBV4-2|TRBJ2-5|-
TGTGCCAGCAGCCAAGATAAAGTCTTAGACTTC
CASSQDKVLDF
>few|TRBV5-6|TRBJ2-1|TRBD1
TGTGCCAGCAGCCGCCCTGACAGGGTTAGTGAGCAGTTCTTC
CASSRPDRVSEQFF
>few|TRBV29-1|TRBJ2-1|-
TGCAGCGTCTTATTTAGCGGAAGCTCCTACAATGAGCAGTTCTTC
CSVLFSGSSYNEQFF
>-|TRBV27|TRBJ1-6|-
TGTGCCAGCAGTCTCCAACGGGGTTCACCCCTCCACTTT
CASSLQRGSPLHF
>-|TRBV7-8|TRBJ2-1|TRBD2
TGTGCCAGCAGCTTAGGGGGACTAGCGGGTACCTTTTACAATGAGCAGTTCTTC
CASSLGGLAGTFYNEQFF
>few|TRBV9|TRBJ2-1|TRBD2
TGTGCCAGCAGGACTAGCGGGAGCGGAGACAATGAGCAGTTCTTC
CASRTSGSGDNEQFF
>-|TRBV11-2|TRBJ1-2|-
TGTGCCAGCAGCTTACTTACTTCCCGCGGGGGCCTTAACTATGGCTACACCTTC
CASSLLTSRGGLNYGYTF
>few|TRBV29-1|TRBJ2-3|-
TGCAGCGCGGCTGAACAGTTGAGCACAGATACGCAGTATTTT
CSAAEQLSTDTQYF
>-|TRBV30|TRBJ1-1|-
TGTGCCTGGAGTGTGAGCCCAACGTCAGCTTTCTTT
CAWSVSPTSAFF
>few|TRBV6-5|TRBJ2-4|TRBD2
TGTGCCAGCACCTCTAGCGGGAGAGTGAACATTCAGTACTTC
CASTSSGRVNIQYF
>-|TRBV30|TRBJ2-1|-
TGTGCCTGCCGGACTGGTTTCTATGAGCAGTTCTTC
CACRTGFYEQFF
>-|TRBV7-8|TRBJ2-1|TRBD1
TGTGCCAGCAGCCTAGGGACAGCGAACTGGAATGAGCAGTTCTTC
CASSLGTANWNEQFF
>few|TRBV29-1|TRBJ2-2|TRBD2
TGCAGCGTCGTTAGCGGGACTAACACCGGGGAGCTGTTTTTT
CSVVSGTNTGELFF
>-|TRBV28|TRBJ2-6|-
TGTGCCAGCAGGGCGGGGTACTCTGGGGCCAACGTCCTGACTTTC
CASRAGYSGANVLTF
>-|TRBV18|TRBJ2-3|TRBD2
TGTGCCAGCTCACCACGGCTAGCGGAGGGAGATACGCAGTATTTT
CASSPRLAEGDTQYF
>few|TRBV28|TRBJ2-5|TRBD2
TGTGCCAGCAGCGTGAGCGGGGGCCAAGAGACCCAGTACTTC
CASSVSGGQETQYF
>-|TRBV5-1|TRBJ1-1|-
TGCGCCAGCAGCTTATCATTCATGAACACTGAAGCTTTCTTT
CASSLSFMNTEAFF
>few|TRBV21-1|TRBJ2-3|-
TGTGCCAGCAGCCATACATGTGGGCCAGCGGCAGATACGCAGTATTTT
CASSHTCGPAADTQYF